This entry lists 8 T cell receptor beta chains sequenced from one sample in a study of T-cell reconstitution after alpha-beta-depleted transplantation in children. As it was prepared, the TCRbeta library received unique molecular identifiers. TCRdb re-called the PCR reads through MiXCR, storing one row per CDR3 protein. The sample yields a few hundred thousand distinct CDR3 sequences, 13% seen once. The sample was PBMCs, taken from the stem cell graft. The receptors were sampled from a human donor who donated a stem cell graft to a child with Fanconi anemia.

This clonotype was counted ten times or more. The chain uses TRBV25-1 and TRBJ2-1; D perhaps matches TRBD2 (6 bases). Trimming removed 3 bases at V and 7 bases at J, with 13 bases between. Germline V gene data show CDR1 as MGHDK and CDR2 as SYGVNS. The CDR3 covers 14 residues. CDR3 DNA: TGTGCCAGCAGTGAGCCCGCCCGGGGGAATGAGCAGTTCTTC. Encoded protein: CASSEPARGNEQFF.

The chain links TRBV3-1 to TRBJ1-2; D is possibly TRBD1 (6 bases). V lost 3 bases and J 8 bases, leaving 13 bases between the germline ends. The CDR3 totals 13 residues. The germline CDR1 and CDR2 sequences are LGHDT and YNNKEL (reference sequence). Here the CDR3 DNA reads TGTGCCAGCAGCCACCTTCACAGGGACGGCTACACCTTC. Translated, it gives CASSHLHRDGYTF.

This clonotype was detected a few times. The chain has TRBV5-6 and TRBJ2-1; the D gene is possibly TRBD1 (7 bases). V was shortened by 3 bases and J by 6 bases, with 13 bases between the two germline ends. The CDR3 loop spans 14 amino acids. CDR1 SGHDT and CDR2 YYEEEE come from the germline V gene. In nucleotides, the CDR3 is TGTGCCAGCAGCTCGCGACAGGGAGGCAATGAGCAGTTCTTC. Its protein is CASSSRQGGNEQFF. The whole variable domain, remainder taken from reference TRBV5-6 and TRBJ2-1, is DAGVTQSPTHLIKTRGQQVTLRCSPKSGHDTVSWYQQALGQGPQFIFQYYEEEERQRGNFPDRFSGHQFPNYSSELNVNALLLGDSALYLCASSSRQGGNEQFFGPGTRLTVL.

A few counts support this clonotype. The gene calls are TRBV4-2 and TRBJ2-3; 8 bases match TRBD2. CDR1 and CDR2 (germline): LGHNA, YNFKEQ. V dropped 5 bases and J dropped 5; count of bases not matched to a gene: 9. The CDR3 contains 15 residues. The CDR3 region has the DNA TGTGCCAGCAGCGAAAGGGGCGGGGGGAGAGATACGCAGTATTTT. Its protein product is CASSERGGGRDTQYF.

The CDR3 DNA sequence: TGCGCCAGCAGCCAAGAAGTAAGCCGTCCTAATTCACCCCTCCACTTT. Residues: CASSQEVSRPNSPLHF. The chain is built from TRBV4-1 and TRBJ1-6; no reliable D call. This CDR3 has 16 residues. Trimming shortened V by 0 bases and J by 6 bases, and 12 bases separated the two germline ends. The V gene's germline CDR1 is MGHRA and CDR2 YSYEKL.

This clonotype was observed a handful of times. In DNA form, the CDR3 reads TGCGCCAGCCGCCCCACGGGCGCAACTAATGAAAAACTGTTTTTT. Translation: CASRPTGATNEKLFF. V and J are TRBV5-1 and TRBJ1-4, with no clear D. The V end lost 7 bases, the J end lost 0 bases, and 13 bases lay between the germline ends. CDR1 and CDR2 (germline): SGHRS, YFSETQ. The CDR3 covers 15 residues.

This clonotype has more than one count but fewer than ten. The chain couples TRBV6-1 to TRBJ2-7; D possibly corresponds to TRBD1 (5 bases). The V end lost 8 bases, the J end lost 2 bases, and 13 bases lay between the germline ends. The CDR3 is made up of 13 amino acids. Per the germline V gene, CDR1 is MNHNS and CDR2 is SASEGT. The DNA for the CDR3 is TGTGCCAGCCGAGCAGCAGGGACCTACGAGCAGTACTTC. As protein: CASRAAGTYEQYF.

Ten or more counts support this clonotype. The V and J genes are TRBV10-1 and TRBJ2-3; D is undetermined. Germline V gene sequence: CDR1 WNHNN, CDR2 SYGVQD (reference sequence). The CDR3 is 15 amino acids. V lost 2 bases to trimming and J lost 3 bases, with 12 bases between them. CDR3: CASSELSASTDTQYF. DNA for the CDR3: TGCGCCAGCAGTGAGCTATCTGCGTCGACAGATACGCAGTATTTT.